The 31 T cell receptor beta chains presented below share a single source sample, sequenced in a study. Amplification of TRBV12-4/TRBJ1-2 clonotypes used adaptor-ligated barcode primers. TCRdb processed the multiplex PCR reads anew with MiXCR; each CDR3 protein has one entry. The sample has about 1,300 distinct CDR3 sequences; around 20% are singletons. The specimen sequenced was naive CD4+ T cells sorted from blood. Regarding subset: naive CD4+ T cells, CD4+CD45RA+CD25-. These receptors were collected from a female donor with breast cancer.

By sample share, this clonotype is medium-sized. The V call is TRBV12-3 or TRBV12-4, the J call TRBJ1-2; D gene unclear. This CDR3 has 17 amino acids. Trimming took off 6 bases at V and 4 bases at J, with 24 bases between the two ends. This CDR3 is CASSPRAPYIGPYGYTF. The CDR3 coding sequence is TGTGCCAGCAGCCCTAGAGCCCCATACATAGGGCCCTATGGCTACACCTTC.

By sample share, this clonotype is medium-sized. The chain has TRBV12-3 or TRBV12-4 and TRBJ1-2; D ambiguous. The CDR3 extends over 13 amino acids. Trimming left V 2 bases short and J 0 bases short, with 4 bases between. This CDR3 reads CASSLQANYGYTF. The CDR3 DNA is TGTGCCAGCAGTTTACAGGCTAACTATGGCTACACCTTC.

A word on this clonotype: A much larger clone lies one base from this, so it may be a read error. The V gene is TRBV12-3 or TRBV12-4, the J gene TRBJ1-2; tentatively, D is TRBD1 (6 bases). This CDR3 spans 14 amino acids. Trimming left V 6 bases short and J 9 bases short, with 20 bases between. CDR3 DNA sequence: TGTGCCAGCAGACCTACAGGGAGATCATACAGCTACACCTTC. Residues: CASRPTGRSYSYTF.

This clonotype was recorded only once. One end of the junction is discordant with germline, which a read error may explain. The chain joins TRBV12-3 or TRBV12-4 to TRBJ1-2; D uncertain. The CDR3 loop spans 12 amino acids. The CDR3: CASRPLPYGHTF. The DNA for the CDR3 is TGTGCCAGCCGTCCGTTACCCTATGGCCACACCTTC.

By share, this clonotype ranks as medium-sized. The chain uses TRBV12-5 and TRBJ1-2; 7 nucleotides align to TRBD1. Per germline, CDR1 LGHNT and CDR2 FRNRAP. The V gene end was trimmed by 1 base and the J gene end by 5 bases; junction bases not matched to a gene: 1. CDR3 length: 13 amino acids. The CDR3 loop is CASGLGQGYGYTF. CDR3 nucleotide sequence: TGTGCTAGTGGTTTGGGACAGGGATATGGCTACACCTTC.

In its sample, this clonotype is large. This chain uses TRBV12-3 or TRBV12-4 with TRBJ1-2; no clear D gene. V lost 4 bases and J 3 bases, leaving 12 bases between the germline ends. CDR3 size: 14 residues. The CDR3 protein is CASSYRRADYGYTF. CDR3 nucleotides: TGTGCCAGCAGTTACCGCCGGGCAGACTATGGCTACACCTTC.

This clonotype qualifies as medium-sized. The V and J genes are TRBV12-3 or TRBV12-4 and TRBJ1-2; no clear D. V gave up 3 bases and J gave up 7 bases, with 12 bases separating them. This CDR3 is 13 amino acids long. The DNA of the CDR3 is TGTGCCAGCAGTTTGGTCTTACGGCGTGGCTACACCTTC. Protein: CASSLVLRRGYTF.

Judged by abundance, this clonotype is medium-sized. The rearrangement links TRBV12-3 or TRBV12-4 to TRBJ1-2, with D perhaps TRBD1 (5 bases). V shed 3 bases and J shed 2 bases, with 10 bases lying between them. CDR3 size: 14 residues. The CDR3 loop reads CASSFRGENYGYTF. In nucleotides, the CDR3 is TGTGCCAGCAGTTTCCGAGGGGAAAACTATGGCTACACCTTC.

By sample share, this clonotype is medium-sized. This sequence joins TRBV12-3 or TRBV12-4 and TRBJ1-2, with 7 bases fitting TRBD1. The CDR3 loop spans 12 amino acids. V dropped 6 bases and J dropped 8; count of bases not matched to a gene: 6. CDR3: CASSRDRVGYTF. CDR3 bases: TGTGCCAGCAGCCGAGACAGGGTAGGCTACACCTTC.

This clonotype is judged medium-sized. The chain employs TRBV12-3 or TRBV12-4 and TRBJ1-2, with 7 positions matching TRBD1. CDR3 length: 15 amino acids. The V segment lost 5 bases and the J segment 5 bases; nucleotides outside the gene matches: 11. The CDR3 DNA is TGTGCCAGCAGTCGAGCGGGGACAGCTGATTATGGCTACACCTTC. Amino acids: CASSRAGTADYGYTF.

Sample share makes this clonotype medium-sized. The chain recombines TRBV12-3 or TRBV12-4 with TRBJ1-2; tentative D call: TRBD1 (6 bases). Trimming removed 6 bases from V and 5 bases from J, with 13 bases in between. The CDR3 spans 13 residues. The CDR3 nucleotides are TGTGCCAGCAGGCCGGACAGAGAGTATGGCTACACCTTC. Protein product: CASRPDREYGYTF.

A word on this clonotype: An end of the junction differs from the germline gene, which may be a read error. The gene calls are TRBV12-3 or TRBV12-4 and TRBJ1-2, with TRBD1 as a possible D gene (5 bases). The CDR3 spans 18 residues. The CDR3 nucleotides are TGTGCCAGTAGTTTTAACCCCGGCCTCGGAGGGGAGTTCAGTGGCTACACCTTC. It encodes CASSFNPGLGGEFSGYTF.

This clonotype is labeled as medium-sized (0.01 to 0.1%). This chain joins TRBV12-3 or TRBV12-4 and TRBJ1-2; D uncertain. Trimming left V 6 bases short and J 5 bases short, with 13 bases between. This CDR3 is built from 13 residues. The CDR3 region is CASSPIILYGYTF. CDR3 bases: TGTGCCAGCAGCCCTATTATACTTTATGGCTACACCTTC.

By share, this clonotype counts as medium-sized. CDR3 nucleotide sequence: TGTGCCAGCAGTTTATACAGGGATAGCTATGGCTACACCTTC. Its translation is CASSLYRDSYGYTF. This chain connects TRBV12-3 or TRBV12-4 to TRBJ1-2, with a tentative D call TRBD1 (6 bases). The CDR3 has 14 amino acids. Trimming cost V 2 bases and J 4 bases, with 11 bases left between them.

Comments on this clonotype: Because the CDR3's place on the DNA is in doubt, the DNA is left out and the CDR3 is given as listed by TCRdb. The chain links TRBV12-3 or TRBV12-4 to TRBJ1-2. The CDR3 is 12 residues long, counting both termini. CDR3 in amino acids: CASSSSGYGYTF.

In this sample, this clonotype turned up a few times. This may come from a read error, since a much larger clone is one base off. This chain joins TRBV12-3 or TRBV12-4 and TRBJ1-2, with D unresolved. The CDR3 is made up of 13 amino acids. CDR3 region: CAGSVTDNYGYTF. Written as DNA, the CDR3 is TGTGCCGGCAGTGTGACGGATAACTATGGCTACACCTTC.

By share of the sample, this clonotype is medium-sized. CDR3 residues: CASTRDGNYGYTF. The CDR3 region has the DNA TGTGCCAGCACTCGGGACGGAAACTATGGCTACACCTTC. This chain joins TRBV12-3 or TRBV12-4 and TRBJ1-2, with a weak D call TRBD1 (5 bases). V was cut by 7 bases and J by 2 bases, with 11 bases left in between. The CDR3 runs to 13 residues.

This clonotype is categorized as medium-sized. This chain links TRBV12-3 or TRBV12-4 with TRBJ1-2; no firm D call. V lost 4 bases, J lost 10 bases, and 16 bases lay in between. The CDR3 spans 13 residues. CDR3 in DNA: TGTGCCAGCAGTTCGAGTGCGCGGTATTACTACACCTTC. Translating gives CASSSSARYYYTF.

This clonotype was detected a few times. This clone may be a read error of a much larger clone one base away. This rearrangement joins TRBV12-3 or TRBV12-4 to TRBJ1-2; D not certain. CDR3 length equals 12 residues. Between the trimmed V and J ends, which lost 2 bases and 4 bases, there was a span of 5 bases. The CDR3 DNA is TGTGCCAGCAGTTTAAGCCTCTATGGCTACACCTTC. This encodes CASSLSLYGYTF.

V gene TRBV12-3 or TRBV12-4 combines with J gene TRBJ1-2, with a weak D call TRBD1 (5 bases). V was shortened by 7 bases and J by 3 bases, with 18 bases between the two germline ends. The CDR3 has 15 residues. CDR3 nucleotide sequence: TGTGCCAGCACCTCCTCCGGGACGGGAGACTATGGCTACACCTTC. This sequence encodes CASTSSGTGDYGYTF.

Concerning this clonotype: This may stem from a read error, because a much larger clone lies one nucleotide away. The CDR3: CASSLGVPAYGYTF. The CDR3 nucleotides read TGTGCCAGCAGTTTGGGTGTTCCGGCCTATGGCTACACCTTC. The rearrangement joins TRBV12-3 or TRBV12-4 to TRBJ1-2; no definite D call. The CDR3 has 14 residues. Trimming stripped 3 bases from V and 4 bases from J, with 12 bases between.

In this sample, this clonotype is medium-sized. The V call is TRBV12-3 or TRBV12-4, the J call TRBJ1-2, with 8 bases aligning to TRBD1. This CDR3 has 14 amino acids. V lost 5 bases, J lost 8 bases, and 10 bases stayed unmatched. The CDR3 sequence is CASSRGQGPGGYTF. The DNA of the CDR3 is TGTGCCAGCAGTAGAGGACAGGGACCAGGAGGCTACACCTTC.

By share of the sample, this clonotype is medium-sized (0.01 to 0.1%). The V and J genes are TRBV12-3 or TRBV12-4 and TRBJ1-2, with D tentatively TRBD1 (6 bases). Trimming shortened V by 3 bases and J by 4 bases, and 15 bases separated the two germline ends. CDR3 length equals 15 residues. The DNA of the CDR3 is TGTGCCAGCAGTTTTCGTAGAGGGGACATCTATGGCTACACCTTC. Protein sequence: CASSFRRGDIYGYTF.

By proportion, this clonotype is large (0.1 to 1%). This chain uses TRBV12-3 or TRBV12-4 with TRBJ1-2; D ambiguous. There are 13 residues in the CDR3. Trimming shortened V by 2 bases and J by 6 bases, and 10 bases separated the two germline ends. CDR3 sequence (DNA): TGTGCCAGCAGTTTATTATCCGGGGATGGCTACACCTTC. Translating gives CASSLLSGDGYTF.

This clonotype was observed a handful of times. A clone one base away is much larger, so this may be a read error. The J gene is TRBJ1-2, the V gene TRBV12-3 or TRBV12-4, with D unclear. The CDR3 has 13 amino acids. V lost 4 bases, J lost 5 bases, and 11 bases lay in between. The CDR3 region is CASSSGSLYGYTF. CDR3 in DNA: TGTGCCAGCAGTTCTGGGTCGCTTTATGGCTACACCTTC.

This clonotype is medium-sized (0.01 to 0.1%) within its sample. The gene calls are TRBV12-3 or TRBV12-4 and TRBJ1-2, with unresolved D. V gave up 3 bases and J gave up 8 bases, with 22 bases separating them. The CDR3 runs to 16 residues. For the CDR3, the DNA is TGTGCCAGCAGTTTGGCAGGCGTAAAATCCCGGGGAGGCTACACCTTC. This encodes CASSLAGVKSRGGYTF.

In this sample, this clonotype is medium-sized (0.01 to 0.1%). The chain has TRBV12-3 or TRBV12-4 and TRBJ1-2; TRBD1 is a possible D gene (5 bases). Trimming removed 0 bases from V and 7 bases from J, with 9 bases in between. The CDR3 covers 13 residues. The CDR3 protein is CASSLAGTGGYTF. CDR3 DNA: TGTGCCAGCAGTTTAGCCGGGACTGGTGGCTACACCTTC.

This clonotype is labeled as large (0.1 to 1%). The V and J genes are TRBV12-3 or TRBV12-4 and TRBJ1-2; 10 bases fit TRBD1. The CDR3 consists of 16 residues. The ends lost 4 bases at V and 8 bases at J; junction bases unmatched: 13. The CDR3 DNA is TGTGCCAGCAGTTCCCGGGACAGGGGCGCCCTTGGAGGCTACACCTTC. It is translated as CASSSRDRGALGGYTF.

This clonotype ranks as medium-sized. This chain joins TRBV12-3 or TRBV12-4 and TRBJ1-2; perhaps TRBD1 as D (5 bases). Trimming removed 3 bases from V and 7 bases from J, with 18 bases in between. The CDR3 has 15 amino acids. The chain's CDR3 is CASSLRGPRTTGYTF. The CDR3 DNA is TGTGCCAGCAGTTTGCGGGGTCCTAGGACAACTGGCTACACCTTC.

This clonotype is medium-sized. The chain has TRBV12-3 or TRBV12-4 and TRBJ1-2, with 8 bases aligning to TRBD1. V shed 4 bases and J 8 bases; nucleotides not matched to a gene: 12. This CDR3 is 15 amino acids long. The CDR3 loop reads CASSSDRGRGYGYTF. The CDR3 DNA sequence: TGTGCCAGCAGTTCCGACAGGGGAAGGGGATACGGCTACACCTTC.

DNA of the CDR3: TGTGCCAGCAGTCGGAACAGGGTATCTGAAGCTTTCTTT. It specifies CASSRNRVSEAFF. The rearrangement links TRBV12-3 or TRBV12-4 to TRBJ1-1; D may be TRBD1 (6 bases). There are 13 residues in the CDR3. V was pared by 5 bases and J by 6 bases, with 13 bases between.